This TCR beta chain emerged from a study of Tregs in tolerant kidney transplant recipients. Whole-study results and caveats: Findings come from small patient numbers and require larger validation. The most relevant donor-specific Treg TCRbeta repertoire apparently came from expansion with activated donor B cells.

TCRdb keeps only in-frame clones here, not all; method: immunoSEQ multiplex PCR. The sample has roughly 68,000 clones, 84% seen once. About this clone itself: Its specificity is not known.

Unstimulated Tregs (CD4+CD25+CD127-) and CD4+CD25- non-Tregs were sorted from PBMCs. The receptor was isolated from a human donor in good health. The sequencing sample was made of CD4+ T cells from blood.

In DNA form, the CDR3 reads TGTGCCAGCAGCGCCCTAGCGGGGGTTTCCTACGAGCAGTACTTC. It specifies CASSALAGVSYEQYF. This rearrangement joins TRBV9 to TRBJ2-7, with TRBD2 matching over 10 bases. This CDR3 spans 15 amino acids. Germline CDR1 and CDR2: SGDLS and YYNGEE. V lost 3 bases, J lost 1 base, and 4 bases stayed unmatched.